This T cell receptor (beta chain) emerged from a study of cytomegalovirus exposure and HLA in healthy donors (dated 2017 in TCRdb). In the study overall: An earlier analysis of about 530 of the donors reported roughly 300 Gb of sequence data and 100 million to 120 million unique TCR beta sequences obtained from roughly 170 million T cells. HLA typing covered class I and class II loci at four-digit resolution. The number of donors typed differed by locus, with about 629-630 for A, B, C, DRB1 and DQB1, around 500 for DQA1, 600 to 610 for DPA1, and over 400 for DPB1. In a later genetic analysis, genome-wide SNP genotypes for about 65% of the roughly 700 donors were used, and that subset was treated as a discovery cohort. To predict cytomegalovirus infection status, the study combined high-throughput TCR immunosequencing, statistical association of individual TCRs with disease status, and machine learning. The study was designed to test whether signatures of past pathogen exposure could be identified by cataloging public T cell receptors. To study patterns of TCR occurrence, a later analysis re-analyzed previously published TCR beta repertoires from around 700 donors and added high-resolution HLA genotyping. All discovery cohort repertoires had been generated on a single sequencing platform. Donor age, sex, ethnicity and CMV serostatus were collected together with the repertoire data. To decide whether each TCR beta V gene segment behaved as functional or pseudogenic, an earlier analysis of some 580 of the donors relied on high-throughput TCR beta sequencing. On average, around 240,000 unique TCR beta nucleotide sequences were sequenced per donor among some 430 genotyped donors of the cohort, with around 19% of those sequences being non-productive. Rather than drawing on any new phenotypic data, the later analysis identified candidate immune exposures from TCR beta sequences and the way those sequences occurred across donors. Among the approximately 400 genotyped donors, approximately 76% belonged to the genetic ancestry cluster associated with self-reported Caucasian donors. Along with the roughly 670-subject first cohort, a separate validation cohort of over a hundred different subjects was used. Five DR-DQ haplotypes were treated as single units for association and clustering because of strong linkage in the cohort. An early release that covered around 590 HLA-typed donors contained approximately 300 gigabases of sequencing data and 65 million to 100 million unique TCR sequences. The study profiled the T cell repertoires of hundreds of subjects by immunosequencing and related them to cytomegalovirus serostatus.

The cohort comprised some 680 healthy bone marrow donors. Cohort members were all nominally healthy when sampled, although unrecorded immune exposures were likely present. The donor was CMV seronegative and belonged to the group of under 400 seronegative cohort members. Each donor provided a peripheral blood sample, and peripheral blood mononuclear cells were used for TCR beta sequencing. The Qiagen DNeasy Blood Extraction Kit was used to extract genomic DNA from the blood cell samples. Trimmed from V: 8 bases; trimmed from J: 0 bases; junction bases lacking a gene match: 6. The CDR3, from cysteine to phenylalanine, totals 15 residues. The kept DNA is CDR3 alone, 45 bases in frame from the first base. CDR1 LNHDA and CDR2 SQIVND were looked up in the germline V gene (reference sequence). Study-level results and caveats: The sequencing pipeline was judged likely to have produced a cluster of highly shared sequence variants as a technical artifact. CMV serostatus was the only immune exposure information available for the cohort. In a later analysis, several top co-occurrence clusters were reported to appear linked to parvovirus B19, influenza, CMV and Epstein-Barr virus. Because counts were too low, about 17 rarely observed V segments, including chromosome 9 orphons, were excluded from the earlier analysis of several hundred of the donors. Compared with the roughly 700-donor mean, donors in an Asian-associated ancestry cluster had fewer N-insertions in productive TCRs, according to a later genetic analysis. The study gave a list of 150 to 200 TCR beta chains associated with cytomegalovirus. HLA typing was unavailable for some donors at each locus, so association tests used only the typed subset. Because the 87-base-pair reads could not distinguish some IMGT-functional V segments, including TRBV6-2 and TRBV6-3, those segments were excluded. In an earlier analysis of approximately 590 of the donors, most TCR beta V segments appeared in productive rearrangements about 87% or about 30% of the time, broadly matching IMGT annotations. The classifier was reported to diagnose cytomegalovirus status with high specificity and sensitivity in both the original and validation cohorts. In a later analysis, TCR association rates were found to vary across HLA loci, with the most associated TCRs seen for DRB1 alleles and the fewest for HLA-C alleles. A later genetic analysis associated a missense DCLRE1C variant with V-gene and J-gene trimming of TCR beta chains, and an independent cohort replicated the association. Specific HLA alleles were associated with roughly 17,000 TCR beta sequences at a false discovery rate of 0.05 in a later analysis. According to the authors, the approach could potentially be generalized to other disease states and immunological phenotypes. When HLA alleles, especially DR and DQ, strongly co-occurred, TCR associations were difficult to assign to individual alleles. Linkage disequilibrium might explain the correlated functional status among segregating V segments, but an unknown experimental factor could not be excluded. A further reported finding was that TCR beta sequences accurately predicted the HLA-A and HLA-B alleles for most subjects in the first cohort. Compared with equally common non-associated chains, HLA-associated TCR beta chains in a later analysis were more clonally expanded and had lower generation probabilities. The presence/absence analyses assumed that sequencing depth was roughly uniform across donors, and that assumption may not be true. In vitro tests confirmed that a few of the cytomegalovirus-associated TCR beta chains recognize cytomegalovirus antigens. While some public TCRs were present in many individuals, most TCR sequences turned up only very rarely across donors. This cohort had only TCR beta chains sequenced, and the lack of alpha or paired-chain data limited which features could be detected. In a later analysis, most CMV-associated TCR beta chains were found to appear HLA-restricted, with HLA associations seemingly driven largely by CMV exposure.

Receptors were amplified or captured by the immunoSEQ multiplex PCR assay. A mixture of 60 forward primers for TCR Vbeta segments and 13 reverse primers for TCR Jbeta segments was used in the multiplex PCR. The CDR3 region of rearranged TCR beta genes was amplified from genomic DNA by a multiplex PCR assay. On the Illumina HiSeq System, the amplified TCR beta libraries were sequenced as 87-base-pair reads. In the source study's methods: Across the 670 or so repertoires, a later analysis counted approximately 83 million unique TCR beta chains, approximately 10 million of which were shared by at least two donors. A nearest-neighbor algorithm error-corrected the raw reads and collapsed the reads into unique sequences, merging closely related sequences to remove PCR and sequencing errors. V, D and J gene segments were assigned by aligning CDR3 sequences to IMGT reference sequences. Each retained sequence needed at least a six-nucleotide match to both a V gene segment and a J gene segment. Rearrangements were classified as productive when the CDR3 lacked stop codons and remained in frame with V and J, and all other rearrangements were classified as non-productive. CDR3 was defined by IMGT convention, running from the second conserved V-encoded cysteine to the conserved J-encoded phenylalanine. The earlier analysis of some 550 of the donors excluded any sequence lacking an unambiguous match to a single V gene segment. In an earlier analysis of approximately 590 of the donors, V segments were called functional above 56.7% productive rearrangements and were called segregating when the between-donor standard deviation exceeded 5%. A statistical classification framework was built for diagnosing cytomegalovirus status from the catalog of TCR beta chain sequences. A later analysis assigned V and J genes by comparing TCR nucleotide sequences with IMGT/GENE-DB human TR gene sequences. The TCRdist pipeline was used in a later analysis to assign CDR3 sequences and most-parsimonious VDJ recombination scenarios. A later analysis defined each TCR beta chain by its CDR3 amino acid sequence plus V-gene family, and excluded reads lacking a unique V-gene family. In a later analysis, approximately 590 highly shared, low-generation-probability nucleotide sequences were removed to address suspected cross-contamination and a sequencing artifact. In a later analysis, a clonal expansion index was calculated for each public chain from normalized within-repertoire ranks of inferred template counts. A later analysis computed generation probabilities with a VDJ recombination model fitted to out-of-frame rearrangements, and checked the results against IGoR. In a later analysis, TCR-TCR, TCR-HLA and TCR-CMV co-occurrence was scored with hypergeometric tests, and a repertoire-size bias correction was applied to TCR pairs. A later analysis estimated false discovery rates by permuting HLA or CMV assignments 20 times. In a later analysis, co-occurring TCRs were grouped using DBSCAN, with TCRdist sequence similarity added in when clustering inside HLA-allele-positive subsets. Co-occurrence clustering excluded repertoires with fewer than 30,000 or more than 120,000 public chains, plus five with anomalous nucleotide sharing. Imported from immuneACCESS, the table was reduced by TCRdb to in-frame sequences with V and J called. These copies leave out some clones; in studies compared against another copy, an unresolved V gene accounts for under half, and the cause of the remainder is not known. Clonal size and the V and J genes are those of that table, whereas D and trimming came from the DNA. The sample includes around 98,000 clones, with more than 60% observed a single time. The top ten constitute about 2.5% of the sample.

A note on this clone: Its antigen is currently not known. Per-base qualities were not stored, and no clone one base away is much larger.

The rearrangement combines TRBV19 with TRBJ2-2; the junction holds 7 bases that match TRBD1. The sequencing sample was made of PBMCs. The sequence came from a man between 45 and 60 years old in good health and CMV-seronegative. For the CDR3, the sequence is CASRLGTANTGELFF. Here is the DNA: TGTGCCAGTCGATTGGGGACAGCGAACACCGGGGAGCTGTTTTTT.